Each of the 25 T cell receptor beta chains below was sequenced from the same sample in a study of cytomegalovirus exposure and HLA in healthy donors. TCRdb's table, derived via immunoSEQ multiplex PCR, lists solely in-frame clones and lacks some. This repertoire shows over 150,000 clones, 86% found once; its top ten account for around 22%. Source material: PBMCs. All receptors come from a man between 18 and 35 years old in good health and CMV-seropositive.

This clone was picked up one time. The CDR3 protein is CASSMVGQGETQYF. The DNA for the CDR3 is TGTGCCAGTAGTATGGTAGGGCAGGGGGAGACCCAGTACTTC. This sequence joins TRBV19 and TRBJ2-5; D perhaps matches TRBD1 (6 bases). The CDR3 covers 14 residues. Trimming took 3 bases from V and 5 from J, leaving 13 bases between them. Germline assignment: CDR1 LNHDA and CDR2 SQIVND (reference sequence).

The chain employs TRBV5-6 and TRBJ2-7, with 8 positions matching TRBD1. The V gene's germline CDR1 is SGHDT and CDR2 YYEEEE. The CDR3 covers 16 residues. V shed 2 bases and J 3 bases; nucleotides not matched to a gene: 10. The CDR3, as DNA: TGTGCCAGCAGCTTTACACCGGGACAGGTGATCTACGAGCAGTACTTC. Translating it yields CASSFTPGQVIYEQYF.

This clone has only a few counts. The CDR3 DNA follows: TGCGCCAGCAGCCAGGGGACACTTATGAACACTGAAGCTTTCTTT. It is translated as CASSQGTLMNTEAFF. The chain has TRBV4-3 and TRBJ1-1; D is perhaps TRBD1 (6 bases). Germline V gives CDR1 LGHNA, CDR2 YSLEER. This CDR3 is 15 amino acids long. The germline V and J ends were trimmed by 3 bases and 0 bases, with 11 bases remaining between them.

V gene TRBV7-2 combines with J gene TRBJ2-4, with 10 bases fitting TRBD1. The CDR3 sequence is 17 residues long. Trimming at V came to 3 bases and at J to 3 bases, leaving 8 bases not matched to a gene. CDR1 and CDR2 from the germline V gene are SGHTA and FQGNSA. CDR3 residues: CASSFVGTGENKNIQYF. The DNA of the CDR3 is TGTGCCAGCAGCTTCGTGGGGACAGGGGAAAACAAAAACATTCAGTACTTC. The variable domain in full, completed from reference TRBV7-2 and TRBJ2-4, reads GAGVSQSPSNKVTEKGKDVELRCDPISGHTALYWYRQSLGQGLEFLIYFQGNSAPDKSGLPSDRFSAERTGGSVSTLTIQRTQQEDSAVYLCASSFVGTGENKNIQYFGAGTRLSVL.

This clone was counted once. The V call is TRBV5-6, the J call TRBJ2-7; 9 nucleotides align to TRBD2. Unmatched junction bases numbered 1, after V lost 2 bases and J lost 1 base. CDR3 length: 14 amino acids. Germline-derived CDR1 and CDR2 are SGHDT and YYEEEE. CDR3: CASSFSGGSYEQYF. As DNA, the CDR3 is TGTGCCAGCAGCTTCAGCGGGGGGTCCTACGAGCAGTACTTC. Looking up the rest from reference TRBV5-6 and TRBJ2-7 gives the full variable domain: DAGVTQSPTHLIKTRGQQVTLRCSPKSGHDTVSWYQQALGQGPQFIFQYYEEEERQRGNFPDRFSGHQFPNYSSELNVNALLLGDSALYLCASSFSGGSYEQYFGPGTRLTVT.

CDR3 sequence reads: CASSATGYSSTDTQYF. CDR3 DNA sequence: TGTGCCAGTAGTGCCACAGGGTATTCTAGCACAGATACGCAGTATTTT. The V gene is TRBV19, the J gene TRBJ2-3; tentative D call: TRBD1 (6 bases). The CDR3 sequence is 16 residues long. V gave up 5 bases and J gave up 0 bases, with 15 bases separating them. CDR1 is LNHDA, CDR2 SQIVND, per germline (reference sequence).

CDR3 sequence reads: CASSTGQNTRAQYF. CDR3 in DNA: TGTGCCAGTAGTACCGGACAGAATACAAGAGCGCAGTATTTT. V and J are TRBV19 and TRBJ2-3, with D perhaps matching TRBD1 (6 bases). The germline V gene has CDR1 LNHDA and CDR2 SQIVND (reference sequence). The CDR3 has 14 amino acids. Trimming removed 4 bases at V and 10 bases at J, with 18 bases between.

The chain carries TRBV10-2 and TRBJ1-4, with D possibly matching TRBD1 (6 bases). CDR1 and CDR2 from the germline V gene are WSHSY and SAAADI. The CDR3 runs 14 residues. V was pared by 8 bases and J by 2 bases, with 12 bases between. CDR3 protein: CASVDRSTNEKLFF. As DNA, the CDR3 is TGCGCCAGCGTTGACAGGTCGACTAATGAAAAACTGTTTTTT.

The gene calls are TRBV7-3 and TRBJ2-1; TRBD2 matches at 7 bases. This CDR3 contains 17 residues. V lost 2 bases to trimming and J lost 4 bases; unmatched junction nucleotides: 11. Germline values: CDR1 SGHTA, CDR2 FQGTGA. In nucleotides, the CDR3 is TGTGCCAGCAGCTTAGGGGAGGGCAGGGCCCGATACAATGAGCAGTTCTTC. It translates to CASSLGEGRARYNEQFF.

The chain is built from TRBV5-6 and TRBJ1-1; no firm D call. The CDR3 totals 12 residues. Germline lookup yields CDR1 SGHDT and CDR2 YYEEEE. Trimming left V 0 bases short and J 5 bases short, with 5 bases between. CDR3 residues: CASSLVSTEAFF. The CDR3 DNA reads TGTGCCAGCAGCTTGGTCAGTACTGAAGCTTTCTTT. Full variable domain (rest looked up from reference TRBV5-6 and TRBJ1-1): DAGVTQSPTHLIKTRGQQVTLRCSPKSGHDTVSWYQQALGQGPQFIFQYYEEEERQRGNFPDRFSGHQFPNYSSELNVNALLLGDSALYLCASSLVSTEAFFGQGTRLTVV.

The V gene is TRBV29-1, the J gene TRBJ1-1; TRBD1 aligns across 10 bases. Germline V gives CDR1 SQVTM, CDR2 ANQGSEA. The CDR3 runs to 14 residues. After removal of 6 bases from V and 1 base from J, the junction contained 5 bases not matched to a gene. The CDR3 protein is CSVRQGATNTEAFF. The CDR3, as DNA: TGCAGCGTCAGACAGGGGGCGACGAACACTGAAGCTTTCTTT. The full variable domain, its missing parts supplied by reference TRBV29-1 and TRBJ1-1, is SAVISQKPSRDICQRGTSLTIQCQVDSQVTMMFWYRQQPGQSLTLIATANQGSEATYESGFVIDKFPISRPNLTFSTLTVSNMSPEDSSIYLCSVRQGATNTEAFFGQGTRLTVV.

This chain connects TRBV4-1 to TRBJ2-7, with a weak D call TRBD2 (5 bases). V was trimmed by 1 base and J by 3 bases, leaving 22 bases between them. This CDR3 is 18 amino acids long. CDR1 is MGHRA, CDR2 YSYEKL, per germline. The CDR3 region has the DNA TGCGCCAGCAGCCAAGCTGCGGTTTCGGTGCGGGCAAACTACGAGCAGTACTTC. As protein: CASSQAAVSVRANYEQYF.

This chain connects TRBV6-1 to TRBJ2-7, with TRBD2 identical over 13 bases. The CDR3 is 15 residues long. The trim removed 4 bases at V and 5 bases at J, leaving 5 bases unmatched. From germline, CDR1 is MNHNS and CDR2 SASEGT. In DNA form, the CDR3 reads TGTGCCAGCAGTGGGACTAGCGGGAGTCCCCACGAGCAGTACTTC. Residues: CASSGTSGSPHEQYF.

The gene calls are TRBV15 and TRBJ2-1; D unresolved. V lost 0 bases, J lost 6 bases, and 9 bases lay in between. Per germline, CDR1 LNHNV and CDR2 YYDKDF (reference sequence). This CDR3 contains 14 residues. CDR3 DNA: TGTGCCACCAGCAGAGACCAACGACTCAATGAGCAGTTCTTC. Its translation: CATSRDQRLNEQFF.

The rearrangement uses TRBV11-2 and TRBJ1-3; tentatively, D is TRBD1 (5 bases). V gave up 5 bases and J gave up 2 bases, with 13 bases separating them. CDR1 and CDR2 from the germline V gene are SGHAT and FQNNGV. There are 15 residues in the CDR3. The CDR3 region is CASSDRTPTGNTIYF. The CDR3 bases are TGTGCCAGCAGCGATCGGACACCCACTGGAAACACCATATATTTT.

The V gene is TRBV7-3, the J gene TRBJ2-5, with TRBD2 identical over 9 bases. The J segment lost 4 bases and the V segment lost 5 bases, leaving 2 bases of the junction unmatched. This CDR3 has 13 amino acids. Germline values: CDR1 SGHTA, CDR2 FQGTGA. The CDR3 DNA reads TGTGCCAGCAGCCGGCGGGAGGGAGAGACCCAGTACTTC. This codes for CASSRREGETQYF.

This clone was observed a handful of times. This chain connects TRBV5-8 to TRBJ2-1, with 7 positions matching TRBD2. CDR1 is SGHTS and CDR2 is YDEGEE in the germline V gene. The CDR3 runs to 15 residues. V lost 4 bases and J lost 3; bases outside the gene matches: 7. CDR3 coding DNA: TGTGCCAGCAGCCCTATGGGCGGGAGCTACAATGAGCAGTTCTTC. It encodes CASSPMGGSYNEQFF.

The V gene is TRBV9, the J gene TRBJ2-1; 8 bases fit TRBD1. Germline lookup yields CDR1 SGDLS and CDR2 YYNGEE. Trimming removed 3 bases from V and 7 bases from J; junction bases left unmatched: 6. This CDR3 region has 14 residues. The CDR3 loop is CASSGTGSENEQFF. The CDR3 DNA reads TGTGCCAGCAGCGGGACAGGGTCAGAAAATGAGCAGTTCTTC.

The J gene is TRBJ2-1, the V gene TRBV7-2; a possible D gene is TRBD1 (6 bases). Germline loops: CDR1 SGHTA, CDR2 FQGNSA. The CDR3 loop spans 13 amino acids. V was shortened by 3 bases and J by 6 bases, with 9 bases between the two germline ends. Written as DNA, the CDR3 is TGTGCCAGCAGCTTGACAGGTCTCAATGAGCAGTTCTTC. Translated: CASSLTGLNEQFF.

This clone was seen just once. The genes are TRBV5-1 and TRBJ2-2; tentative D call: TRBD2 (7 bases). V was pared by 1 base and J by 1 base, with 11 bases between. This CDR3 has 16 residues. Germline V gene sequence: CDR1 SGHRS, CDR2 YFSETQ. DNA of the CDR3: TGCGCCAGCAGCTTGCGGGGGGCGGTGAACACCGGGGAGCTGTTTTTT. Protein product: CASSLRGAVNTGELFF.

This rearrangement joins TRBV27 to TRBJ2-6; D gene uncertain. There are 13 residues in the CDR3. CDR1 and CDR2 from the germline V gene are MNHEY and SMNVEV (reference sequence). Trimming took off 6 bases at V and 5 bases at J, with 8 bases between the two ends. The CDR3 DNA reads TGTGCCAGCAGCCTTCAGTGGGCCAACGTCCTGACTTTC. Residues: CASSLQWANVLTF.

The rearrangement joins TRBV5-8 to TRBJ2-7; 7 bases fit TRBD1. The CDR3 is 14 amino acids. Germline trimming cut 4 bases from V and 5 bases from J; bases unmatched to any gene: 9. Germline lookup yields CDR1 SGHTS and CDR2 YDEGEE. CDR3 loop: CASSDDDRVNEQYF. CDR3 nucleotide sequence: TGTGCCAGCAGCGATGACGACAGGGTCAACGAGCAGTACTTC.

The rearrangement uses TRBV5-4 and TRBJ2-1, with TRBD2 matching over 8 bases. J gave up 7 bases and V 2 bases, and 14 bases lay outside the gene matches. CDR1 is SGHNT and CDR2 is YYREEE in the germline V gene (reference sequence). The CDR3 has 17 amino acids. CDR3 sequence: CASSFDFITSGVNEQFF. CDR3 bases: TGTGCCAGCAGCTTCGATTTCATCACTAGCGGTGTGAATGAGCAGTTCTTC. The whole variable domain, remainder taken from reference TRBV5-4 and TRBJ2-1, is ETGVTQSPTHLIKTRGQQVTLRCSSQSGHNTVSWYQQALGQGPQFIFQYYREEENGRGNFPPRFSGLQFPNYSSELNVNALELDDSALYLCASSFDFITSGVNEQFFGPGTRLTVL.

CDR3 sequence reads: CASSSTGLTTQYF. In nucleotides, the CDR3 is TGTGCCAGCAGCTCGACAGGGTTGACGACCCAGTACTTC. The chain joins TRBV5-6 to TRBJ2-5; 7 nucleotides line up with TRBD1. CDR1 and CDR2 from the germline V gene are SGHDT and YYEEEE. CDR3 size: 13 residues. V gave up 3 bases and J gave up 7 bases; unmatched junction bases: 6.

The chain recombines TRBV7-9 with TRBJ2-2, with D perhaps TRBD1 (6 bases). CDR3 length equals 15 residues. Trimming took 9 bases from V and 2 from J, leaving 16 bases between them. CDR1 is SEHNR and CDR2 is FQNEAQ in the germline V gene (reference sequence). CDR3 nucleotides: TGTGCCAGACCTGCTCCAGGGGATAACACCGGGGAGCTGTTTTTT. This gives the protein CARPAPGDNTGELFF.